This T cell receptor beta chain is drawn from a study of Ad26.COV2.S vaccination and SARS-CoV-2 variants. Turning to the study itself: Of the COV1001 trial arms, the Ad26.COV2.S arm included the donor. Regarding the study as a whole: Substantial post-vaccination breadth of spike-specific CD8+ and CD4+ T cell responses was reported.

Documented treatment: around 19 received Ad26.COV2.S at low or high dose, single or two shots; roughly 5 received placebo; per-sample allocation not given. Day 63 after the first vaccine or placebo injection was the time point for sampling. TCRdb keeps only in-frame clones here, not all; method: immunoSEQ multiplex PCR. The sample has about 350,000 clones; 80% to 90% are singletons. This clone has just one count. The antigen remains unidentified. V gave up 0 bases and J gave up 0 bases, with 9 bases separating them. This CDR3 region has 15 residues. Germline CDR1 and CDR2: SGDLS and YYNGEE. The sample here was peripheral blood, taken in a trial of Ad26.COV2.S vaccine versus placebo. This sequence originates from a person aged 18 to 59 who received the Ad26.COV2.S COVID-19 vaccine or a placebo. V gene TRBV9 combines with J gene TRBJ1-1, with D possibly matching TRBD1 (5 bases). CDR3 sequence reads: CASSVVAGMNTEAFF. The DNA of the CDR3 is TGTGCCAGCAGCGTAGTGGCAGGGATGAACACTGAAGCTTTCTTT.